Following are 14 T cell receptor beta chains from one sample sequenced in a study of a mutant IDH1 vaccine in newly diagnosed glioma. As to time point: week 47, end of study. A 20-mer mutant IDH1 peptide at 300 ug was injected subcutaneously with topical imiquimod. Measured with immunoSEQ multiplex PCR; TCRdb has only the in-frame clones, and not every one. This sample carries about 94,000 clones, 89% of them seen once, and the ten largest clones take over 0.7%. The antigens for these receptors are not known. This specimen consisted of PBMCs, obtained from a glioma patient whose treatment included an IDH1 peptide vaccine. The receptors shown here come from a woman in her fifties or sixties with glioma.

The rearrangement uses TRBV7-9 and TRBJ2-7, with D possibly being TRBD1 (5 bases). V was cut by 2 bases and J by 3 bases, with 11 bases left in between. Germline loops: CDR1 SEHNR, CDR2 FQNEAQ (reference sequence). CDR3 size: 14 residues. This CDR3 is CASSLSGPLYEQYF. The CDR3 nucleotides are TGTGCCAGCAGCTTATCAGGGCCTCTCTACGAGCAGTACTTC. The entire variable domain, with the rest obtained from reference TRBV7-9 and TRBJ2-7, is as follows: DTGVSQNPRHKITKRGQNVTFRCDPISEHNRLYWYRQTLGQGPEFLTYFQNEAQLEKSRLLSDRFSAERPKGSFSTLEIQRTEQGDSAMYLCASSLSGPLYEQYFGPGTRLTVT.

The V gene is TRBV28, the J gene TRBJ2-2; 7 nucleotides match TRBD1. The ends lost 2 bases at V and 0 bases at J; junction bases unmatched: 0. CDR3 size: 15 residues. Germline assignment: CDR1 MDHEN and CDR2 SYDVKM. CDR3 region: CASSLGTANTGELFF. For the CDR3, the DNA is TGTGCCAGCAGTTTAGGGACAGCGAACACCGGGGAGCTGTTTTTT.

The chain's CDR3 is CASSHTGGTEAFF. The CDR3 DNA reads TGTGCCAGCAGTCATACAGGGGGCACTGAAGCTTTCTTT. The chain has TRBV6-1 and TRBJ1-1, with 8 bases identical to TRBD1. With 5 bases clipped from V and 4 bases from J, the junction kept 3 bases outside the gene matches. Germline V CDR1 and CDR2: MNHNS, SASEGT. This CDR3 contains 13 residues.

This clone is a singleton in its sample. This sequence joins TRBV15 and TRBJ2-7, with D perhaps matching TRBD1 (6 bases). Between the trimmed V and J ends, which lost 1 base and 2 bases, there was a span of 12 bases. This CDR3 has 15 amino acids. Germline CDR1 LNHNV, CDR2 YYDKDF (reference sequence). CDR3 nucleotides: TGTGCCACCAGCAGAGGTGGTAGGGACACCTACGAGCAGTACTTC. This translates into CATSRGGRDTYEQYF.

This rearrangement joins TRBV7-9 to TRBJ2-1, with TRBD1 matching 8 bases. V dropped 5 bases and J dropped 11; count of bases not matched to a gene: 17. Germline V CDR1 and CDR2: SEHNR, FQNEAQ (reference sequence). The CDR3 has 16 residues. CDR3 loop: CASSDGQGSASGKQFF. The CDR3 DNA is TGTGCCAGCAGCGACGGACAGGGCTCGGCAAGCGGTAAGCAGTTCTTC.

The chain carries TRBV29-1 and TRBJ1-3; no definite D call. The V gene lost 6 bases and the J gene lost 2 bases, with 14 bases spanning the gap. Germline lookup yields CDR1 SQVTM and CDR2 ANQGSEA. The CDR3 loop spans 14 amino acids. DNA of the CDR3: TGCAGCGTCTACCAGGCACACACTGGAAACACCATATATTTT. It specifies CSVYQAHTGNTIYF.

The chain uses TRBV30 and TRBJ2-7; weak D call: TRBD2 (6 bases). V was clipped by 0 bases and J by 3 bases, with 12 bases between them. This CDR3 has 14 amino acids. The V gene's germline CDR1 is GTSNPN and CDR2 SVGIG (reference sequence). The CDR3 nucleotides are TGTGCCTGGAGTGTAGTGGGGGGAGGCTACGAGCAGTACTTC. Translating it yields CAWSVVGGGYEQYF.

The rearrangement links TRBV2 to TRBJ1-4; 8 bases agree with TRBD1. J gave up 8 bases and V 6 bases, and 2 bases lay outside the gene matches. The CDR3 covers 12 residues. Per the germline V gene, CDR1 is SNHLY and CDR2 is FYNNEI. In nucleotides, the CDR3 is TGTGCCAGCAGGACAGGGGTAGAAAAACTGTTTTTT. It translates to CASRTGVEKLFF.

The table lists this clone with a few counts. The rearrangement links TRBV7-9 to TRBJ1-1; D not certain. Per the germline V gene, CDR1 is SEHNR and CDR2 is FQNEAQ (reference sequence). The V end was cut by 3 bases, the J end by 1 base, with 6 bases between. The CDR3 contains 13 residues. The CDR3 protein is CASSFGENTEAFF. CDR3 coding DNA: TGTGCCAGCAGCTTCGGGGAGAACACTGAAGCTTTCTTT.

The chain uses TRBV19 and TRBJ1-6; D is uncertain. The CDR3 is 13 residues long. Trimming took off 2 bases at V and 13 bases at J, with 12 bases between the two ends. CDR1 is LNHDA and CDR2 is SQIVND in the germline V gene (reference sequence). DNA of the CDR3: TGTGCCAGTAGTATAAACGGAGTTGGGCCCCTCCACTTT. This translates into CASSINGVGPLHF.

This clone was counted only a few times. The chain couples TRBV7-9 to TRBJ2-1, with 10 bases lining up with TRBD2. The CDR3 contains 16 residues. Germline V gene lookup returns CDR1 SEHNR and CDR2 FQNEAQ (reference sequence). Trimming at V came to 1 base and at J to 5 bases, leaving 5 bases not matched to a gene. The CDR3 nucleotides are TGTGCCAGCAGCTTAGGGAGGACTAGCGGACACAATGAGCAGTTCTTC. Translated, it gives CASSLGRTSGHNEQFF. The full variable domain, completed using reference TRBV7-9 and TRBJ2-1, is DTGVSQNPRHKITKRGQNVTFRCDPISEHNRLYWYRQTLGQGPEFLTYFQNEAQLEKSRLLSDRFSAERPKGSFSTLEIQRTEQGDSAMYLCASSLGRTSGHNEQFFGPGTRLTVL.

V usage is TRBV28 and J usage is TRBJ2-2; 7 positions agree with TRBD2. CDR1 is MDHEN and CDR2 is SYDVKM in the germline V gene. The V segment lost 2 bases and the J segment 2 bases; nucleotides outside the gene matches: 2. This CDR3 region has 15 residues. CDR3 coding DNA: TGTGCCAGCAGTTTAAGCGGGATCAACACCGGGGAGCTGTTTTTT. The encoded protein is CASSLSGINTGELFF. The full variable domain, completed using reference TRBV28 and TRBJ2-2, is DVKVTQSSRYLVKRTGEKVFLECVQDMDHENMFWYRQDPGLGLRLIYFSYDVKMKEKGDIPEGYSVSREKKERFSLILESASTNQTSMYLCASSLSGINTGELFFGEGSRLTVL.

This clone is a singleton in its sample. Here the CDR3 reads CAISETSGGQTGELFF. CDR3 coding DNA: TGTGCCATCAGTGAGACTAGCGGGGGGCAGACCGGGGAGCTGTTTTTT. The V gene is TRBV10-3, the J gene TRBJ2-2; 12 positions agree with TRBD2. The CDR3 has 16 amino acids. After removal of 2 bases from V and 5 bases from J, the junction contained 3 bases not matched to a gene. Germline values: CDR1 ENHRY, CDR2 SYGVKD.

This chain uses TRBV18 with TRBJ2-1; D gene ambiguous. The CDR3 spans 13 residues. The V and J ends lost 2 bases and 5 bases respectively, with 7 bases between them. The V gene's germline CDR1 is KGHSH and CDR2 LQKENI. The CDR3, as DNA: TGTGCCAGCTCACCAGGAACAGACAATGAGCAGTTCTTC. This codes for CASSPGTDNEQFF. The whole variable domain, remainder taken from reference TRBV18 and TRBJ2-1, is NAGVMQNPRHLVRRRGQEARLRCSPMKGHSHVYWYRQLPEEGLKFMVYLQKENIIDESGMPKERFSAEFPKEGPSILRIQQVVRGDSAAYFCASSPGTDNEQFFGPGTRLTVL.